A selection of T cell receptor beta chains follows, all from one sample in a study of T-cell memory formation after mild COVID-19. TCRdb used MiXCR to reprocess the 5' RACE reads, holding one entry per CDR3 protein. The sample has 450,000 or so distinct CDR3 sequences, 15% to 20% seen once; the top ten hold around 9.2%. Sequencing was carried out using PBMCs or a T cell subset sorted from them (not recorded which). These TCRs come from an adult woman who had mild COVID-19 (a few samples of this study predate the infection). Cell type and time point are not known. CDR3s include the opening cysteine and the closing phenylalanine or tryptophan. A D gene is named only where the DNA matches it firmly. For some rows the clone size is stated as once, few or many, or as a class when expanded; others skip it.

TRBJ2-1	TRBV5-1	.	TRBD1	TGCGCCAGCAGCTTAACAGGGGGCGAGGGGCAGTTCTTC	CASSLTGGEGQFF
TRBJ1-3	TRBV12-3/TRBV12-4	few	TRBD1	TGTGCCAGCAGTTTGCCCGAGACAGGGGCTGGAAACACCATATATTTT	CASSLPETGAGNTIYF
TRBJ1-2	TRBV30	few	TRBD1	TGTGCCTGGAGTTATCCGGGACAGGGCAAGTATGGCTACACCTTC	CAWSYPGQGKYGYTF
TRBJ2-2	TRBV5-1	.	TRBD2	TGCGCCAGCAGCCCTAGCGGGGTCGGGGAGCTGTTTTTT	CASSPSGVGELFF
TRBJ2-7	TRBV20-1	few	.	TGCAGTGCTAGAGATCGCCTGGAGGTCTACGAGCAGTACTTC	CSARDRLEVYEQYF
TRBJ1-2	TRBV6-5	few	.	TGTGCCAGCAGTTACTCGATTAGCAGTCCCTATGGCTACACCTTC	CASSYSISSPYGYTF
TRBJ2-1	TRBV29-1	.	.	TGCAGCGTTGAAAGGGGTCGGAACAATGAGCAGTTCTTC	CSVERGRNNEQFF
TRBJ2-1	TRBV11-2	.	TRBD2	TGTGCCAGCAGCTTTACCGGCCCGGGACCGGGGGGTTTGGAGTTCTTC	CASSFTGPGPGGLEFF
TRBJ2-5	TRBV7-9	few	TRBD1	TGTGCCAGCAGCCCGATCCGGGACAGTCCTCGAGAGACCCAGTACTTC	CASSPIRDSPRETQYF
TRBJ2-7	TRBV7-9	.	.	TGTGCCAGCAGCCCGGACAGAGGGGCCCTCAACGAGCAGTACTTC	CASSPDRGALNEQYF